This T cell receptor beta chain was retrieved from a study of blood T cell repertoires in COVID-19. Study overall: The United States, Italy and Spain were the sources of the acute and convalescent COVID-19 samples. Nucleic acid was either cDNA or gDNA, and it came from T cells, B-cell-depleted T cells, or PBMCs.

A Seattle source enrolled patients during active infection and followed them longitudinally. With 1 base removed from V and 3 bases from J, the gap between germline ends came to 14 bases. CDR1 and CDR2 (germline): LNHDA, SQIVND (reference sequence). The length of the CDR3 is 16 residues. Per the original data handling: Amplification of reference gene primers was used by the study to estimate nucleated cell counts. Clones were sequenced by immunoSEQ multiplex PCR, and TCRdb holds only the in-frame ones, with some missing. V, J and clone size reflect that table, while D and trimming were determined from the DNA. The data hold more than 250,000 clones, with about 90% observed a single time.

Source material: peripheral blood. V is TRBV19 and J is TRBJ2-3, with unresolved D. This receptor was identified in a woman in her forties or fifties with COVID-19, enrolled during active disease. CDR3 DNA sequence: TGTGCCAGTAGTATAGGTCCGCAGGTCCGTACAGATACGCAGTATTTT. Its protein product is CASSIGPQVRTDTQYF.